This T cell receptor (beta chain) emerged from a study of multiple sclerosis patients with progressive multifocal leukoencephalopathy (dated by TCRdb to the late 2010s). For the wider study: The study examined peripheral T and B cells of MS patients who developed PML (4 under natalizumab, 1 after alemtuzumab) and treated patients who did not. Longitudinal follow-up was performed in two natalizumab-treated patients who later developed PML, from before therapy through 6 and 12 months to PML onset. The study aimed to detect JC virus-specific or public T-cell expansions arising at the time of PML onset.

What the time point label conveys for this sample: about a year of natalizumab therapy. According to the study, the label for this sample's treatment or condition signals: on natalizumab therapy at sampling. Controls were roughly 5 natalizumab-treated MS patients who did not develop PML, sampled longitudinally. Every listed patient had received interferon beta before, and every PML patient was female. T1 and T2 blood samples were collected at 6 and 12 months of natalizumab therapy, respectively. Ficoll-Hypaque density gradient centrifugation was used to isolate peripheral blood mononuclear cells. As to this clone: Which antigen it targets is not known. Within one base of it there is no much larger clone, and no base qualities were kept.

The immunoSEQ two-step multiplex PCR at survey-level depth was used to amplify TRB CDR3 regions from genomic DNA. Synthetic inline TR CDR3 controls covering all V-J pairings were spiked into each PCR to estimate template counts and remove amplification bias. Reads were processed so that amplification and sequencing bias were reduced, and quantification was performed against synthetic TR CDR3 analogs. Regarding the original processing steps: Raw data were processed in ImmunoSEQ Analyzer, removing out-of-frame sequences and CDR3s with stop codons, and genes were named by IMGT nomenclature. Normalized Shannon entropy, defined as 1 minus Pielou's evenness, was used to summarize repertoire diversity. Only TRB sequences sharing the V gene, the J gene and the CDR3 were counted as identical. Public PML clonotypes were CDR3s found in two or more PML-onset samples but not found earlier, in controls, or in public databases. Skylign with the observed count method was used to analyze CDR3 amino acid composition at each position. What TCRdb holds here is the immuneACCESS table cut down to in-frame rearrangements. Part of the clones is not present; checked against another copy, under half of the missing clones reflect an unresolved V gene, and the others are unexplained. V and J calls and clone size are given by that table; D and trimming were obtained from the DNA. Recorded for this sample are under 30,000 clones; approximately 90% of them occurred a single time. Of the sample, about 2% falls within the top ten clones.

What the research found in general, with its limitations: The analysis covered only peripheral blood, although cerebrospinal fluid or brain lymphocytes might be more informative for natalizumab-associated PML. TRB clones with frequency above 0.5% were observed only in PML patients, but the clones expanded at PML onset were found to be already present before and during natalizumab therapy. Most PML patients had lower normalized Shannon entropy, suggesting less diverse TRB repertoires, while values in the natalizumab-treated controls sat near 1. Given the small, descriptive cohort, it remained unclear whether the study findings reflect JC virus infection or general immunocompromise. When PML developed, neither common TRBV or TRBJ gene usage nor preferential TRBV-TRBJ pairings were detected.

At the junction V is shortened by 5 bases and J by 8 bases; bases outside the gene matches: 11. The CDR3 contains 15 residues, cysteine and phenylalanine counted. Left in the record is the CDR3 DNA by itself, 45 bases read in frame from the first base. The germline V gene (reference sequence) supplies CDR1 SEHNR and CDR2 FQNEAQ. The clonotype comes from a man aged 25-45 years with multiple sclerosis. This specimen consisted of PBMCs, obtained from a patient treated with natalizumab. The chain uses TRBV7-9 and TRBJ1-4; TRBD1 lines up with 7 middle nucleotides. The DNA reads TGTGCCAGCAGCCCTGGACAGGCCGCAGGGGAAAAACTGTTTTTT. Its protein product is CASSPGQAAGEKLFF. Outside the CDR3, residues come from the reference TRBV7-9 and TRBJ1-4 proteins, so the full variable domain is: DTGVSQNPRHKITKRGQNVTFRCDPISEHNRLYWYRQTLGQGPEFLTYFQNEAQLEKSRLLSDRFSAERPKGSFSTLEIQRTEQGDSAMYLCASSPGQAAGEKLFFGSGTQLSVL.